This TCR beta chain was sequenced in a study of blood T cell repertoires in COVID-19. The wider study: Both acute and convalescent COVID-19 samples were obtained from the United States, Italy and Spain.

The data were produced by immunoSEQ multiplex PCR, yet TCRdb's version contains in-frame clones alone and is incomplete. The sample contains 350,000 to 400,000 clones, 88% of which appear only once. Those enrolled, adults aged about 18 to 95 years, came from about two dozen US areas. The sequencing input was PBMCs or T cells enriched from blood (not recorded which). The sequence derives from a woman aged 30 to 39 with acute COVID-19.

CDR3 sequence (DNA): TGTGCCAGCAGCCCTAGATCAGGGAACAACGAGCAGTACTTC. Its translation: CASSPRSGNNEQYF. The chain joins TRBV11-2 to TRBJ2-7, with D perhaps TRBD1 (5 bases). The CDR3 has 14 amino acids. Germline V gene lookup returns CDR1 SGHAT and CDR2 FQNNGV. Trimming cost V 5 bases and J 5 bases, with 16 bases left between them. Full variable domain (missing parts from reference TRBV11-2 and TRBJ2-7): EAGVAQSPRYKIIEKRQSVAFWCNPISGHATLYWYQQILGQGPKLLIQFQNNGVVDDSQLPKDRFSAERLKGVDSTLKIQPAKLEDSAVYLCASSPRSGNNEQYFGPGTRLTVT.